This record looks at one TCR beta chain sequence and its context. Its antigen is still unknown. Deep was the level at which the assay was run. Original processing methods: ImmunoSEQ yielded junction-only sequences lacking quality scores, so filtering differed. Repertoires were generated with immunoSEQ multiplex PCR, while TCRdb's copy carries only in-frame clones and drops some. Clone size and the V and J calls come from that table; the DNA yielded D and trimming. The sample has approximately 600,000 clones; around 95% are singletons. Positively selected for CCR7, the CD45RO-negative cells used as naive CD8 cells excluded terminally differentiated effector memory CD45RA+ cells. The record originates from a study of shared clonotypes between healthy human individuals. Findings of the study overall: As a rule, naive subsets had a larger estimated richness than memory subsets.

CDR1 is SEHNR, CDR2 FQNEAQ, per germline (reference sequence). CDR3 length equals 17 residues. The V end lost 5 bases, the J end lost 1 base, and 17 bases lay between the germline ends. Sequencing was done on a sample of naive CD8+ T cells sorted from blood. This chain uses TRBV7-9 with TRBJ1-4; a possible D gene is TRBD1 (6 bases). This clonotype was sampled from a woman in her thirties in good health. The CDR3: CASSPPRQELTNEKLFF. The CDR3, as DNA: TGTGCCAGCAGCCCACCAAGACAGGAATTAACTAATGAAAAACTGTTTTTT.